This T cell receptor (beta chain) was profiled in a study of blood T cell repertoires in COVID-19. Study-level background: Samples representing acute and convalescent COVID-19 were sourced from the United States, Italy and Spain. T cells, B-cell-depleted T cells, or PBMCs provided the cDNA or gDNA that served as material.

In the original analysis: Quantification of nucleated cells was approximated via reference gene primer amplification. TCRdb's copy holds only in-frame clones and misses some; the assay was immunoSEQ multiplex PCR. That table supplies the V and J calls and clone size; D and trimming were determined from the DNA. The sample shows more than 45,000 clones, roughly 88% of them seen only once. In germline, CDR1 is SGHDT, CDR2 YYEEEE. The CDR3 has 15 residues. Trimming removed 4 bases from V and 4 bases from J, with 15 bases in between. The sample was peripheral blood. This receptor was identified in a man of 80 years or more with acute or convalescent COVID-19. The V call is TRBV5-6, the J call TRBJ1-5; no firm D call. The CDR3 sequence is CASSLGTLENQPQHF. CDR3 coding DNA: TGTGCCAGCAGCCTGGGAACCCTTGAGAATCAGCCCCAGCATTTT. Drawing the rest from reference TRBV5-6 and TRBJ1-5, the complete variable domain is DAGVTQSPTHLIKTRGQQVTLRCSPKSGHDTVSWYQQALGQGPQFIFQYYEEEERQRGNFPDRFSGHQFPNYSSELNVNALLLGDSALYLCASSLGTLENQPQHFGDGTRLSIL.